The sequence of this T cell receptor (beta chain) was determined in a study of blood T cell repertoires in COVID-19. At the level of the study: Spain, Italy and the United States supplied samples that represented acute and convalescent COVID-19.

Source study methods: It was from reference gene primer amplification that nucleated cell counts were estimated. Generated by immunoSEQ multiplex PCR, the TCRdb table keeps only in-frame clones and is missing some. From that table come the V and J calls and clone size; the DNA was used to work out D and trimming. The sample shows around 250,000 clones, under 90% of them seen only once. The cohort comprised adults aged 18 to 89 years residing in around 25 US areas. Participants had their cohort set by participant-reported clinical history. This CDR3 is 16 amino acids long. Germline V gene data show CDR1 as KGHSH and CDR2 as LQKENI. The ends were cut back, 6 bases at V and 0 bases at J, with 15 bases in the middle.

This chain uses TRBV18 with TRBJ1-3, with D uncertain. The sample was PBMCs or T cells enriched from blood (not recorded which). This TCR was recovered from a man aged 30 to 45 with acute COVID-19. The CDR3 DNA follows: TGTGCCAGCTCTCAGATAGATCGGGGCTCTGGAAACACCATATATTTT. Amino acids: CASSQIDRGSGNTIYF.